This is a list of T cell receptor beta chains from one sample in a study of technical replicates of blood from a handful of donors. The table came from immunoSEQ multiplex PCR; TCRdb's copy has only in-frame clones and leaves some out. The sample holds more than 90,000 clones; around 96% are singletons and the top ten take 0.34%. Sequenced input: T cells isolated from PBMCs. The receptors shown here come from a human donor in good health. CDR3s include the opening cysteine and the closing phenylalanine or tryptophan. D genes are given only for firm matches. Expanded clones get a size class; other rows say once, few or many, or leave the size out.

j_call,d_call,v_call,clone_size,cdr3_aa,cdr3_nt
TRBJ2-3,NA,TRBV27,NA,CASSLDWNSVDTQYF,TGTGCCAGCAGTTTAGACTGGAACTCGGTGGATACGCAGTATTTT
TRBJ1-5,NA,TRBV6-6,once,CASRGTKRDQPQHF,TGTGCCAGCAGGGGGACAAAGAGGGACCAGCCCCAGCATTTT
TRBJ2-1,TRBD1,TRBV30,NA,CAWWDRRYNEQFF,TGTGCCTGGTGGGACAGGCGATACAATGAGCAGTTCTTC
TRBJ2-7,NA,TRBV25-1,NA,CASSDNVAGKWYEQYF,TGTGCCAGCAGTGATAACGTGGCAGGAAAGTGGTACGAGCAGTACTTC
TRBJ2-3,TRBD2,TRBV7-9,NA,CASRQGLAGDTDTQYF,TGTGCCAGCAGACAGGGACTAGCGGGAGACACAGATACGCAGTATTTT
TRBJ2-3,TRBD2,TRBV19,NA,CASSGPTSGRGDTQYF,TGTGCCAGTAGCGGACCGACTAGCGGGAGGGGAGATACGCAGTATTTT
TRBJ2-1,TRBD1,TRBV5-1,NA,CASTNTGTGLFF,TGCGCCAGCACCAATACCGGGACAGGGTTGTTCTTC
TRBJ1-5,NA,TRBV15,NA,CATSGLGFSNQPQHF,TGTGCCACCAGCGGACTCGGGTTTAGCAATCAGCCCCAGCATTTT
TRBJ2-5,NA,TRBV29-1,NA,CSVAFSALETQYF,TGCAGCGTTGCTTTTAGCGCTTTAGAGACCCAGTACTTC
TRBJ1-5,NA,TRBV2,NA,CASSEAYLKTFDQPQHF,TGTGCCAGCAGTGAAGCGTACTTGAAAACCTTTGATCAGCCCCAGCATTTT
TRBJ2-5,NA,TRBV7-2,NA,CASSIDSEGGETQYF,TGTGCCAGCAGCATTGACTCCGAAGGGGGAGAGACCCAGTACTTC
TRBJ2-7,TRBD2,TRBV9,NA,CASSPAGEDEQYF,TGTGCCAGCAGCCCCGCGGGAGAGGACGAGCAGTACTTC
TRBJ1-3,NA,TRBV19,NA,CASSFQGFGNTIYF,TGTGCCAGTAGTTTTCAGGGATTTGGAAACACCATATATTTT
TRBJ1-2,NA,TRBV5-6,NA,CASSLRGFYGYTF,TGTGCCAGCAGCTTAAGGGGTTTCTATGGCTACACCTTC
TRBJ2-7,NA,TRBV27,NA,CASKLRTGFYEQYF,TGTGCCAGCAAACTTCGAACAGGATTCTACGAGCAGTACTTC